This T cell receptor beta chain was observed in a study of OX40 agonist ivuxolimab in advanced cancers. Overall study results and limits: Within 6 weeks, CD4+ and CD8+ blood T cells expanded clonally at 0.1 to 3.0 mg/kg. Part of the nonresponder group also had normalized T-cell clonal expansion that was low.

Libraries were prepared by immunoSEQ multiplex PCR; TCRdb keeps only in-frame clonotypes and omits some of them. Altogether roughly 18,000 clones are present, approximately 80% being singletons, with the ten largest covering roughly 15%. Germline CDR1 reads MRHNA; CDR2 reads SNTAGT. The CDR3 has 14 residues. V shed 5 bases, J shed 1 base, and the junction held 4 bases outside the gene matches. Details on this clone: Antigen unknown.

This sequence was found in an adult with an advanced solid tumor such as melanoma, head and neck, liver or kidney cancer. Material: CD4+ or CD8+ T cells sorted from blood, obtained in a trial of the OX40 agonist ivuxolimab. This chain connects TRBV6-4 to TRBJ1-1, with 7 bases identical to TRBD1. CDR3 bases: TGTGCCAGCAGTTCGGGACAGCCGAACACTGAAGCTTTCTTT. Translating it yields CASSSGQPNTEAFF.